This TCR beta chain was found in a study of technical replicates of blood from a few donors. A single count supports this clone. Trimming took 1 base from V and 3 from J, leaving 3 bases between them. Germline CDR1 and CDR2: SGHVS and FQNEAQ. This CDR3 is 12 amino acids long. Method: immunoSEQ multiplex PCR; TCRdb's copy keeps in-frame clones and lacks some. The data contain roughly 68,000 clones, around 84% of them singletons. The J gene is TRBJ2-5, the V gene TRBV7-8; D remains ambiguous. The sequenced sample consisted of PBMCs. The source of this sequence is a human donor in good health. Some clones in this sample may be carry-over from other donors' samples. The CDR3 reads CASSLGEETQYF. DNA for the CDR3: TGTGCCAGCAGCTTAGGAGAAGAGACCCAGTACTTC.